This T cell receptor beta chain was identified during a study of blood T cell repertoires in COVID-19. The sample holds one count of this clone. Trimming pared 1 base from V and 1 base from J, leaving 4 bases between. The CDR3 spans 13 residues. Germline values: CDR1 SGHAT, CDR2 FQNNGV. Here immunoSEQ multiplex PCR was the method, and the copy in TCRdb shows in-frame clones only, minus some. The sample has over 90,000 clones; roughly 81% are singletons. The rearrangement joins TRBV11-2 to TRBJ1-1; D not resolved. Sequenced material: peripheral blood. The clonotype originates from a man aged 80 or over with COVID-19, enrolled during active disease. The CDR3 is CASSLAKNTEAFF. DNA of the CDR3: TGTGCCAGCAGCTTAGCAAAGAACACTGAAGCTTTCTTT. Together with reference TRBV11-2 and TRBJ1-1, the CDR3 gives the full variable domain: EAGVAQSPRYKIIEKRQSVAFWCNPISGHATLYWYQQILGQGPKLLIQFQNNGVVDDSQLPKDRFSAERLKGVDSTLKIQPAKLEDSAVYLCASSLAKNTEAFFGQGTRLTVV.